The next 25 T cell receptor beta chains were all read from a single sample in a study of shared clonotypes between healthy human individuals. The protocol was immunoSEQ multiplex PCR, while the TCRdb copy is restricted to in-frame clones and leaves out a portion. The data hold approximately 1,500,000 clones, with roughly 96% observed a single time. The sample taken for sequencing was naive CD4+ T cells sorted from blood. Subset here: CD45RA+ positively selected. Receptors were obtained from a man between 25 and 39 years old in good health.

CDR3 nucleotide sequence: TGTGCCACCAGTAGCCCGTGGGGTGGGAAAGAGACCCAGTACTTC. Translated: CATSSPWGGKETQYF. V and J are TRBV15 and TRBJ2-5; no definite D call. This CDR3 has 15 amino acids. Trimming took 6 bases from V and 3 from J, leaving 17 bases between them. Germline V gene lookup returns CDR1 LNHNV and CDR2 YYDKDF (reference sequence).

The chain employs TRBV9 and TRBJ2-5; TRBD2 matches 12 bases. Trimming at V came to 3 bases and at J to 2 bases, leaving 14 bases not matched to a gene. The CDR3 has 19 amino acids. CDR1 is SGDLS, CDR2 YYNGEE, per germline. The CDR3 nucleotides read TGTGCCAGCAGCGCTTTTGGACTAGCGGGACCAAGCCGACAAGAGACCCAGTACTTC. As protein: CASSAFGLAGPSRQETQYF.

The rearrangement links TRBV5-4 to TRBJ2-2; weak D call: TRBD1 (6 bases). Trimming took 4 bases from V and 1 from J, leaving 14 bases between them. The CDR3 is made up of 16 amino acids. CDR1 and CDR2 (germline): SGHNT, YYREEE (reference sequence). The CDR3 protein is CASSLWTVRNTGELFF. DNA of the CDR3: TGTGCCAGCAGCCTGTGGACAGTTAGGAACACCGGGGAGCTGTTTTTT.

This rearrangement joins TRBV28 to TRBJ2-1, with TRBD2 matching over 8 bases. CDR1 MDHEN and CDR2 SYDVKM come from the germline V gene. The CDR3 is 14 residues long. Germline trimming cut 6 bases from V and 8 bases from J; bases unmatched to any gene: 9. For the CDR3, the DNA is TGTGCCAGCAGCACCCCGGGGGGGCACCATGAGCAGTTCTTC. It translates to CASSTPGGHHEQFF.

The chain combines TRBV19 with TRBJ2-1, with D possibly being TRBD1 (6 bases). Per germline, CDR1 LNHDA and CDR2 SQIVND (reference sequence). CDR3 length equals 14 residues. The V gene lost 3 bases and the J gene lost 4 bases, with 10 bases spanning the gap. The CDR3 protein is CASSMAGTYNEQFF. The CDR3 coding sequence is TGTGCCAGTAGTATGGCCGGGACATACAATGAGCAGTTCTTC.

The J gene is TRBJ2-7, the V gene TRBV11-3, with D tentatively TRBD1 (6 bases). Trimming took 1 base from V and 2 from J, leaving 18 bases between them. The CDR3 has 17 amino acids. CDR1 is SGHNT, CDR2 YENEEA, per germline. CDR3 DNA sequence: TGTGCCAGCAGCTTAGTCGGTCCCGCAGGGGCTACCTACGAGCAGTACTTC. Translating it yields CASSLVGPAGATYEQYF. The full variable domain, its missing parts supplied by reference TRBV11-3 and TRBJ2-7, is EAGVVQSPRYKIIEKKQPVAFWCNPISGHNTLYWYLQNLGQGPELLIRYENEEAVDDSQLPKDRFSAERLKGVDSTLKIQPAELGDSAVYLCASSLVGPAGATYEQYFGPGTRLTVT.

The chain combines TRBV2 with TRBJ2-7; D possibly corresponds to TRBD1 (6 bases). CDR3 length: 17 amino acids. V lost 3 bases to trimming and J lost 3 bases, with 21 bases between them. Looked up from germline, CDR1 is SNHLY and CDR2 is FYNNEI. The CDR3 DNA sequence: TGTGCCAGCAGTGATCGACCTCAGGGGTTACTACTCTACGAGCAGTACTTC. Translating gives CASSDRPQGLLLYEQYF.

The chain joins TRBV27 to TRBJ2-2; 13 bases are shared with TRBD2. From germline, CDR1 is MNHEY and CDR2 SMNVEV (reference sequence). The V segment lost 3 bases and the J segment 6 bases; nucleotides outside the gene matches: 10. The CDR3 contains 18 residues. The chain's CDR3 is CASSLRTSGRGGAGELFF. CDR3 nucleotide sequence: TGTGCCAGCAGTTTGAGGACTAGCGGGAGAGGGGGAGCCGGGGAGCTGTTTTTT.

The chain links TRBV11-2 to TRBJ1-3, with a tentative D call TRBD1 (6 bases). The CDR3 covers 16 residues. Trimming left V 5 bases short and J 0 bases short, with 14 bases between. Germline CDR1 SGHAT, CDR2 FQNNGV. The CDR3: CASSPGTIHSGNTIYF. In nucleotides, the CDR3 is TGTGCCAGCAGCCCAGGGACAATTCACTCTGGAAACACCATATATTTT.

This clone was seen only once. CDR3 region: CASSFIQRGRNTDTQYF. The CDR3 nucleotides are TGTGCCAGCAGTTTTATCCAGAGGGGGCGGAATACAGATACGCAGTATTTT. The chain uses TRBV27 and TRBJ2-3; 7 bases agree with TRBD1. This CDR3 has 17 residues. In germline, CDR1 is MNHEY, CDR2 SMNVEV (reference sequence). Trimming at V came to 3 bases and at J to 3 bases, leaving 12 bases not matched to a gene.

V usage is TRBV7-6 and J usage is TRBJ2-2; D remains unclear. The CDR3 has 12 residues. Deletions cut 5 bases from V and 5 bases from J, with 6 bases between. CDR1 and CDR2 from the germline V gene are SGHVS and FNYEAQ. CDR3 in amino acids: CASSLLTGELFF. The DNA for the CDR3 is TGTGCCAGCAGCCTTTTGACCGGGGAGCTGTTTTTT.

About this clone: Other DNA variants within this sample encode the same CDR3. The J gene is TRBJ1-5, the V gene TRBV30; a weak D match, TRBD1 (5 bases). Trimming removed 1 base at V and 9 bases at J, with 10 bases between. The germline V gene encodes CDR1 GTSNPN and CDR2 SVGIG (reference sequence). The CDR3 runs 12 residues. The CDR3 coding sequence is TGTGCCTGGAGTGGCCAGGGAGGGCCCCAGCATTTT. It yields the protein CAWSGQGGPQHF.

The rearrangement joins TRBV14 to TRBJ1-5, with a possible D match to TRBD1 (5 bases). The CDR3 loop spans 13 amino acids. Germline assignment: CDR1 SGHDN and CDR2 FVKESK. V lost 4 bases and J 3 bases, leaving 7 bases between the germline ends. In DNA form, the CDR3 reads TGTGCCAGCAGCCGACAGTACAATCAGCCCCAGCATTTT. This sequence encodes CASSRQYNQPQHF.

Turning to this clone: The junction departs from germline at one end; a sequencing error may be responsible. This CDR3 is also generated by other DNA sequences in the sample. This chain connects TRBV5-4 to TRBJ2-7; D uncertain. CDR1 and CDR2 from the germline V gene are SGHNT and YYREEE (reference sequence). The CDR3 consists of 13 residues. The CDR3: CATGPGTTYEQYF. DNA of the CDR3: TGTGCCACCGGACCCGGAACAACTTACGAGCAGTACTTT.

The rearrangement uses TRBV11-2 and TRBJ2-1; 11 bases are shared with TRBD2. CDR3 length equals 19 residues. The V segment lost 2 bases and the J segment 0 bases; nucleotides outside the gene matches: 9. Germline assignment: CDR1 SGHAT and CDR2 FQNNGV. The CDR3 spells CASSLRSGTSGGSYNEQFF. The CDR3 DNA reads as TGTGCCAGCAGCTTAAGATCCGGGACTAGCGGAGGCTCCTACAATGAGCAGTTCTTC.

V is TRBV4-2 and J is TRBJ2-4; 9 positions match TRBD1. Germline values: CDR1 LGHNA, CDR2 YNFKEQ. CDR3 length: 15 amino acids. The V and J ends lost 2 bases and 11 bases, in that order; junction bases with no gene match: 10. The CDR3 spells CASSQLQQGAMVQYF. DNA for the CDR3: TGTGCCAGCAGCCAATTACAACAGGGGGCTATGGTTCAGTACTTC.

The chain carries TRBV28 and TRBJ2-1; no firm D call. This CDR3 spans 13 amino acids. CDR1 is MDHEN, CDR2 SYDVKM, per germline. The V and J ends lost 2 bases and 8 bases respectively, with 10 bases between them. CDR3 protein: CASSLDHLDEQFF. The CDR3 bases are TGTGCCAGCAGTTTAGACCATTTGGATGAGCAGTTCTTC.

V is TRBV4-1 and J is TRBJ2-7; no clear D gene. The CDR3 is 14 amino acids. The V gene lost 2 bases and the J gene lost 9 bases, with 17 bases spanning the gap. Germline CDR1 reads MGHRA; CDR2 reads YSYEKL. CDR3 bases: TGCGCCAGCAGCCAACCTATGGACCGAGTCGGGCAGTACTTC. Its protein is CASSQPMDRVGQYF.

The chain has TRBV6-1 and TRBJ2-7; D may be TRBD2 (6 bases). Trimming cost V 5 bases and J 5 bases, with 16 bases left between them. Germline CDR1 reads MNHNS; CDR2 reads SASEGT. The CDR3 covers 14 residues. Here the CDR3 reads CASSSWRAGDEQYF. The CDR3 coding sequence is TGTGCCAGCAGTTCTTGGAGGGCGGGCGACGAGCAGTACTTC.

The chain recombines TRBV6-6 with TRBJ2-2, with D perhaps matching TRBD1 (6 bases). The V gene's germline CDR1 is MNHNY and CDR2 SVGAGI (reference sequence). With 7 bases removed from V and 1 base from J, the gap between germline ends came to 7 bases. The CDR3 consists of 13 residues. CDR3 in amino acids: CASNRVNTGELFF. The CDR3 DNA reads as TGTGCCAGCAACAGGGTGAACACCGGGGAGCTGTTTTTT.

The chain joins TRBV29-1 to TRBJ1-2; D perhaps matches TRBD1 (6 bases). This CDR3 is 12 amino acids long. Trimming shortened V by 4 bases and J by 8 bases, and 14 bases separated the two germline ends. Germline values: CDR1 SQVTM, CDR2 ANQGSEA. CDR3 DNA: TGCAGCGTTGGTGCAGGGGTCAGGGGCTACACCTTC. Translating it yields CSVGAGVRGYTF.

Only one count was recorded for this clone. The CDR3 is CASSFGTGPNEQFF. CDR3 coding DNA: TGCGCCAGCAGCTTTGGGACAGGGCCCAATGAGCAGTTCTTC. The chain joins TRBV5-1 to TRBJ2-1; 9 bases fit TRBD1. Trimming removed 2 bases from V and 6 bases from J; junction bases left unmatched: 3. This CDR3 comprises 14 residues. In germline, CDR1 is SGHRS, CDR2 YFSETQ.

This chain joins TRBV2 and TRBJ2-7; no clear D. The V end was cut by 7 bases, the J end by 0 bases, with 16 bases between. CDR3 length: 15 residues. CDR1 and CDR2 from the germline V gene are SNHLY and FYNNEI. CDR3 loop: CASKQFRAASYEQYF. For the CDR3, the DNA is TGTGCCAGCAAGCAGTTCCGGGCCGCCTCCTACGAGCAGTACTTC. The full variable domain, in which reference TRBV2 and TRBJ2-7 provide the parts outside the CDR3, is EPEVTQTPSHQVTQMGQEVILRCVPISNHLYFYWYRQILGQKVEFLVSFYNNEISEKSEIFDDQFSVERPDGSNFTLKIRSTKLEDSAMYFCASKQFRAASYEQYFGPGTRLTVT.

This sequence joins TRBV28 and TRBJ2-2; D may match TRBD1 or TRBD2 (5 bases each). Trimming pared 6 bases from V and 0 bases from J, leaving 11 bases between. CDR1 and CDR2 (germline): MDHEN, SYDVKM. CDR3 length equals 15 residues. CDR3 residues: CASSLGDPNTGELFF. CDR3 DNA sequence: TGTGCCAGCAGCCTAGGGGACCCGAACACCGGGGAGCTGTTTTTT.

The gene calls are TRBV5-4 and TRBJ2-2; D is perhaps TRBD2 (5 bases). The CDR3 extends over 15 amino acids. V was clipped by 0 bases and J by 5 bases, with 11 bases between them. Germline values: CDR1 SGHNT, CDR2 YYREEE (reference sequence). CDR3 residues: CASSLDGLRTGELFF. DNA for the CDR3: TGTGCCAGCAGCTTGGACGGACTGAGGACCGGGGAGCTGTTTTTT.